This T cell receptor beta chain emerged from a study of cytomegalovirus exposure and HLA in healthy donors. Notes on the study in general: The dataset shows that most TCR sequences were rare, while some public TCRs occurred in many donors.

Regarding this clone: Its antigen is not identified. At one of its ends the junction is not consistent with the germline gene, which may arise from a read error.

Here immunoSEQ multiplex PCR was the method, and the copy in TCRdb shows in-frame clones only, minus some. The table shows about 160,000 clones, with roughly 96% occurring only once. Germline V gene data show CDR1 as SSHAT and CDR2 as FNYEAQ (reference sequence). This CDR3 spans 15 amino acids. This chain links TRBV7-7 with TRBJ2-5; 9 nucleotides match TRBD2. Sequenced input: PBMCs. This TCR was sampled from a woman in her late teens or twenties in good health and CMV-seronegative. CDR3 loop: CASSPNSGGAETQYF. CDR3 nucleotides: TGTGCTAGCAGCCCAAATAGCGGGGGCGCAGAGACCCAGTACTTC.